This passage covers 3 T cell receptor beta chains from one sample sequenced in a study of identical twins. TCRdb re-derived calls from the 5' RACE reads in MiXCR, one entry per CDR3 protein. This sample yields fewer than 250,000 distinct CDR3 sequences, of which 6% to 9% are seen a single time; less than 2% belongs to the top ten. These data were likewise used in another study, on yellow fever vaccine responses in identical twins.

Input material: memory (CD45RO+) T cells sorted from blood. These receptors originate from a young woman in good health.

This clonotype appeared many times. This chain joins TRBV27 and TRBJ2-1; TRBD2 matches 7 bases. CDR3 length: 13 amino acids. Germline CDR1 and CDR2: MNHEY and SMNVEV (reference sequence). V was pared by 3 bases and J by 11 bases, with 7 bases of the junction left unmatched. The CDR3 here is CASSFRGVGKQFF. In DNA form, the CDR3 reads TGTGCCAGCAGTTTTCGGGGGGTAGGGAAGCAGTTCTTC.

The genes are TRBV19 and TRBJ2-7, with TRBD2 matching over 11 bases. The ends lost 5 bases at V and 2 bases at J; junction bases unmatched: 5. In germline, CDR1 is LNHDA, CDR2 SQIVND (reference sequence). The CDR3 contains 15 residues. DNA of the CDR3: TGTGCCAGTAGTTCCGGGACTAGCGGAGCCTACGAGCAGTACTTC. This encodes CASSSGTSGAYEQYF.

This clonotype was found a few times. V usage is TRBV20-1 and J usage is TRBJ1-5; D is ambiguous. Germline V gives CDR1 DFQATT, CDR2 SNEGSKA (reference sequence). Trimming took 2 bases from V and 6 from J, leaving 11 bases between them. The CDR3 loop spans 13 amino acids. CDR3 bases: TGCAGTGCTAGAAGAAAACTCGGTCAGCCCCAGCATTTT. This sequence encodes CSARRKLGQPQHF.